The clone carrying this T cell receptor beta chain was seen more than once but under ten times. This entry comes from a study of T-cell reconstitution after alpha-beta-depleted transplantation in children. Between the trimmed V and J ends, which lost 4 bases and 0 bases, there was a span of 16 bases. The V gene's germline CDR1 is KGHSH and CDR2 LQKENI. The CDR3 sequence is 17 residues long. Unique molecular identifiers were incorporated into the prepared TCRbeta library. Via MiXCR, TCRdb re-called the PCR reads, giving one row per CDR3 protein. This table has around 580,000 distinct CDR3 sequences, 25% to 30% appearing once.

This chain connects TRBV18 to TRBJ2-1; D uncertain. The receptor was isolated from a boy under three years old with Wiskott-Aldrich syndrome, due to receive a stem cell transplant. This specimen was PBMCs, taken before TCRalphabeta/CD19-depleted stem cell transplant. The CDR3 coding sequence is TGTGCCAGCTCACAACGAAGAGCTGGGATCTCCTACAATGAGCAGTTCTTC. This sequence encodes CASSQRRAGISYNEQFF.